This TCR beta chain is drawn from a study of blood T cell repertoires in COVID-19. Across the study: Material from acute and convalescent COVID-19 was sourced from the United States, Italy and Spain.

Sequencing was performed with immunoSEQ multiplex PCR; in TCRdb, only in-frame clones are kept and a portion is missing. The table includes under 45,000 clones, roughly nine tenths detected once. With 4 bases removed from V and 4 bases from J, the gap between germline ends came to 14 bases. The CDR3 runs to 16 residues. Germline-derived CDR1 and CDR2 are LNHDA and SQIVND (reference sequence). The sample holds one count of this clone. Sample: peripheral blood. The chain links TRBV19 to TRBJ2-6; D is perhaps TRBD2 (5 bases). The TCR sequence derives from a man between 60 and 70 years old with active or convalescent COVID-19. The DNA for the CDR3 is TGTGCCAGTAGTACCCCGCTTACGGGGGGGGCCAACGTCCTGACTTTC. Translating gives CASSTPLTGGANVLTF.